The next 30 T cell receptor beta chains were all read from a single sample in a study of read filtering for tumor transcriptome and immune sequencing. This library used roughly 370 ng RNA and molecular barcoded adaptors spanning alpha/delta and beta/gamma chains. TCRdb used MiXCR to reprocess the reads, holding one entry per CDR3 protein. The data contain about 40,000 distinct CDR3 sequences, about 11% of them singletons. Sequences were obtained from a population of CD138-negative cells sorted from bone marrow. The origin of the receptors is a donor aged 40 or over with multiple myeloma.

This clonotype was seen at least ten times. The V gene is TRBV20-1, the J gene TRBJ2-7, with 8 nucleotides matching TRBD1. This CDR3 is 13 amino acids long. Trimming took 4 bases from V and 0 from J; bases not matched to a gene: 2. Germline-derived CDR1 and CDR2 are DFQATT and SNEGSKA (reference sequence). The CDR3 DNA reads TGCAGTGCTACACAGGGGGGCTCCTACGAGCAGTACTTC. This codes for CSATQGGSYEQYF.

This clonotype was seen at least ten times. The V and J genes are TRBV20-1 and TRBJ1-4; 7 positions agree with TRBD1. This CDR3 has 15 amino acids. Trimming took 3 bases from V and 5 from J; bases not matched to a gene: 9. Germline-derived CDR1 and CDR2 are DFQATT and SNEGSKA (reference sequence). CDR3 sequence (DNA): TGCAGTGCTAGGAGACCGGGACAGATCAATGAAAAACTGTTTTTT. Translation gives CSARRPGQINEKLFF.

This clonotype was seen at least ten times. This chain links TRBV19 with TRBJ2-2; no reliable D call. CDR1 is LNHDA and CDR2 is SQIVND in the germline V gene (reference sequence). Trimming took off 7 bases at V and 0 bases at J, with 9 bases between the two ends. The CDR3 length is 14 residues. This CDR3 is CASKGTANTGELFF. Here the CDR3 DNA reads TGTGCCAGTAAGGGCACCGCGAACACCGGGGAGCTGTTTTTT.

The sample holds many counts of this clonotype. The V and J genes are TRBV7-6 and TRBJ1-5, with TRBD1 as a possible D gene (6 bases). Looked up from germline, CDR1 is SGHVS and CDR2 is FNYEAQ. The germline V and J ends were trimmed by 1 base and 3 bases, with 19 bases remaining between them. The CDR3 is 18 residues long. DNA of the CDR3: TGTGCCAGCAGCTTAGAGGGAGGCTGGGGGCCCCCCAATCAGCCCCAGCATTTT. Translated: CASSLEGGWGPPNQPQHF.

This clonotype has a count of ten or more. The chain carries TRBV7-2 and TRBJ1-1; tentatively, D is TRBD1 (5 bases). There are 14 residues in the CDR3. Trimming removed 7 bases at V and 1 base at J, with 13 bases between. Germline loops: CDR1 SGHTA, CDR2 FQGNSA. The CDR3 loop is CASTPGRENTEAFF. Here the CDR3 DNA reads TGTGCCAGCACCCCGGGGCGGGAGAACACTGAAGCTTTCTTT.

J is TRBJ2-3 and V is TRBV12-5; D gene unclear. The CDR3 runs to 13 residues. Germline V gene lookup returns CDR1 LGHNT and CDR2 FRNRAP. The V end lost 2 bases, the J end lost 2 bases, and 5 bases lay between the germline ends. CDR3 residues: CASGLTFTDTQYF. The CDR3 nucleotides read TGTGCTAGTGGTTTGACTTTCACAGATACGCAGTATTTT.

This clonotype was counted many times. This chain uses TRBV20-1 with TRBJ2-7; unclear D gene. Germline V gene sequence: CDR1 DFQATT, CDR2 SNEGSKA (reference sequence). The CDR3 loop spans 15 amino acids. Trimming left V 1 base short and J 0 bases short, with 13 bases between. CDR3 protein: CSARVKQARSYEQYF. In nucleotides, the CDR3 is TGCAGTGCTAGAGTGAAGCAAGCCCGCTCCTACGAGCAGTACTTC.

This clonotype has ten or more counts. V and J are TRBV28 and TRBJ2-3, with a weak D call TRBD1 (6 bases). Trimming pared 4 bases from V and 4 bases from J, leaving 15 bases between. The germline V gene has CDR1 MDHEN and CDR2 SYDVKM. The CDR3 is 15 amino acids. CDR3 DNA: TGTGCCAGCAGTTCCTTGGGACATCAGGCAGATACGCAGTATTTT. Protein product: CASSSLGHQADTQYF.

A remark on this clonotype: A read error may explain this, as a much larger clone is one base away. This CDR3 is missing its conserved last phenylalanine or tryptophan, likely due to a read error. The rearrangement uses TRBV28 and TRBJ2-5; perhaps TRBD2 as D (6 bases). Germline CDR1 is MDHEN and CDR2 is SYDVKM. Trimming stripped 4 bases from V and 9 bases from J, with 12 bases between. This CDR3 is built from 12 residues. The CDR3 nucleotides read TGTGCCAGCAGTTCGCAAGGACTATCCCAGTACTCC. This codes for CASSSQGLSQYS.

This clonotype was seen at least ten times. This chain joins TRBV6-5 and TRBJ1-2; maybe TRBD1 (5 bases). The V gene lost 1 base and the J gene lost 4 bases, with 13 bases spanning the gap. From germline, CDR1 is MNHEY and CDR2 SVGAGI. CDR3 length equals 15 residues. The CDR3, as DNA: TGTGCCAGCAGTTACTTTATCGGGGGAGGCTATGGCTACACCTTC. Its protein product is CASSYFIGGGYGYTF.

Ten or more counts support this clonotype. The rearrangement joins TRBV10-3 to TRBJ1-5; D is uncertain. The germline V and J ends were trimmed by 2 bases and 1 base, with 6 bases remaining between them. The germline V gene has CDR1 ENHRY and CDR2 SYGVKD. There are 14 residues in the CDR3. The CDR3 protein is CAISEGGSNQPQHF. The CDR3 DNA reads TGTGCCATCAGTGAGGGAGGAAGCAATCAGCCCCAGCATTTT.

This CDR3 is CASSGRLAGKETQYF. The CDR3 bases are TGTGCCAGCAGTGGGAGACTAGCGGGTAAAGAGACCCAGTACTTC. V is TRBV2 and J is TRBJ2-5, with 10 bases lining up with TRBD2. This CDR3 region has 15 residues. Trimming cost V 4 bases and J 3 bases; bases outside gene matches: 5. Germline V gene sequence: CDR1 SNHLY, CDR2 FYNNEI. The entire variable domain, with the rest obtained from reference TRBV2 and TRBJ2-5, is as follows: EPEVTQTPSHQVTQMGQEVILRCVPISNHLYFYWYRQILGQKVEFLVSFYNNEISEKSEIFDDQFSVERPDGSNFTLKIRSTKLEDSAMYFCASSGRLAGKETQYFGPGTRLLVL.

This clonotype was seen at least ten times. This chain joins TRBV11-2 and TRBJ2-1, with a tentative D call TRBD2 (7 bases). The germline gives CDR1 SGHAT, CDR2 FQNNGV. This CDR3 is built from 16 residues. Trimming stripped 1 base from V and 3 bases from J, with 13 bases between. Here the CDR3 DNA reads TGTGCCAGCAGCTTAGTGCCGGGGGGCCTCTACAATGAGCAGTTCTTC. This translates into CASSLVPGGLYNEQFF.

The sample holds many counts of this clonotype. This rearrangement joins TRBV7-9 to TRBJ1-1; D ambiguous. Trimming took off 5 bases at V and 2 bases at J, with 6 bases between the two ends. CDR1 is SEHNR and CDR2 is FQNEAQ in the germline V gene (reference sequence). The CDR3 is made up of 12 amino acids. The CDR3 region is CASSPPNTEAFF. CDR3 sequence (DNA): TGTGCCAGCAGCCCCCCCAACACTGAAGCTTTCTTT. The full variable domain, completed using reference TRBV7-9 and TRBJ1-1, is DTGVSQNPRHKITKRGQNVTFRCDPISEHNRLYWYRQTLGQGPEFLTYFQNEAQLEKSRLLSDRFSAERPKGSFSTLEIQRTEQGDSAMYLCASSPPNTEAFFGQGTRLTVV.

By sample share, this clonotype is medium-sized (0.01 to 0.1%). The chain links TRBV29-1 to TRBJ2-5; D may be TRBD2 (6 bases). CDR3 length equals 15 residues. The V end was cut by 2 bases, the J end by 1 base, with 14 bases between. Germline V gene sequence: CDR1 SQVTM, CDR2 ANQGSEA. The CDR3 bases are TGCAGCGTTGAATTGGGCGGGGAAACCCAAGAGACCCAGTACTTC. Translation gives CSVELGGETQETQYF.

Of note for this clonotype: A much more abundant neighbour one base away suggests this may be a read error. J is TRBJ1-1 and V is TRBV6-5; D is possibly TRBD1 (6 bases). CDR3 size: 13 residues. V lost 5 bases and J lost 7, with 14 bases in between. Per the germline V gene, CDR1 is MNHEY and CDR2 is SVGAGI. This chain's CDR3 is CASSIYQQGEAFF. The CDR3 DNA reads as TGTGCCAGCAGTATCTACCAACAGGGTGAAGCTTTCTTT.

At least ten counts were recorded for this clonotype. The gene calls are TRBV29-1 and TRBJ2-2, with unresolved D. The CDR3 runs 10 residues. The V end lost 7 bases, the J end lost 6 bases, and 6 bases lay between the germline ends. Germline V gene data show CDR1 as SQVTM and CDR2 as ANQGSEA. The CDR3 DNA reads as TGCAGCGGTCTTGCCGGGGAGCTGTTTTTT. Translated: CSGLAGELFF.

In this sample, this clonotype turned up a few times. The CDR3 DNA reads TGTGCCAGCAGTTACCTAGCGGGGGGAGATACGCAGTATTTT. This gives the protein CASSYLAGGDTQYF. This rearrangement joins TRBV12-3 or TRBV12-4 to TRBJ2-3, with 11 bases lining up with TRBD2. This CDR3 contains 14 residues. The J segment lost 5 bases and the V segment lost 4 bases, leaving 2 bases of the junction unmatched.

CDR3: CASSRTSGAYEQYF. CDR3 bases: TGTGCCAGCAGCCGTACTAGCGGGGCCTACGAGCAGTACTTC. V and J are TRBV28 and TRBJ2-7; 10 bases agree with TRBD2. The CDR3 length is 14 residues. The ends lost 6 bases at V and 2 bases at J; junction bases unmatched: 4. Germline CDR1 is MDHEN and CDR2 is SYDVKM.

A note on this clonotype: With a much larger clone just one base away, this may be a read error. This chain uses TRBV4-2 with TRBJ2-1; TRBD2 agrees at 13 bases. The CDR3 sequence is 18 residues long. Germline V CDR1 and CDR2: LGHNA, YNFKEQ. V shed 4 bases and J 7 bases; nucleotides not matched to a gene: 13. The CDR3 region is CASSRGQPGLAGRNEQFF. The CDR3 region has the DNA TGTGCCAGCAGCCGAGGGCAACCGGGACTAGCGGGGAGGAATGAGCAGTTCTTC.

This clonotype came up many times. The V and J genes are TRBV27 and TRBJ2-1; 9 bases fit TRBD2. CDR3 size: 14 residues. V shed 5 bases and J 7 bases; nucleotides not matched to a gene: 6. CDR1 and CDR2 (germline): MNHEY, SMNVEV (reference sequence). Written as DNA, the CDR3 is TGTGCCAGCAGTCCTAGGGGACTAGCTAATGAGCAGTTCTTC. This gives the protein CASSPRGLANEQFF.

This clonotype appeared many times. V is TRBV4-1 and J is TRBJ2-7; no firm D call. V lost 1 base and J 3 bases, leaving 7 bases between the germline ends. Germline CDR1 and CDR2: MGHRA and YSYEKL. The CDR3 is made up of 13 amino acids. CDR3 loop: CASSQVPGYEQYF. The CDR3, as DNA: TGCGCCAGCAGCCAAGTCCCGGGCTACGAGCAGTACTTC.

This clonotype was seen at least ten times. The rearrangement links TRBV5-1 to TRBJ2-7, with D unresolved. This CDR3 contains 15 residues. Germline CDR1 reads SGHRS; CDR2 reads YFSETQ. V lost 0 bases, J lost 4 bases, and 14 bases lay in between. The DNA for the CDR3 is TGCGCCAGCAGCTTGGCGGGCACGGTGGGGTACGAGCAGTACTTC. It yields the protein CASSLAGTVGYEQYF.

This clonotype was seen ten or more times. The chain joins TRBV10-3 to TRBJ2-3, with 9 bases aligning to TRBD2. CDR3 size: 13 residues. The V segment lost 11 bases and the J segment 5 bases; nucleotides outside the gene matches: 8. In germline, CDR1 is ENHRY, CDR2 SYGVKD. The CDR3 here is CASSGVGGDTQYF. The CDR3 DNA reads TGTGCCTCTAGCGGGGTCGGGGGAGATACGCAGTATTTT.

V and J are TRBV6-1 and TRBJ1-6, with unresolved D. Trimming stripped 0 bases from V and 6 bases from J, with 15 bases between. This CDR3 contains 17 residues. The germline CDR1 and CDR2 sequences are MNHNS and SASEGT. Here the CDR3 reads CASSEAPPGSGNSPLHF. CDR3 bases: TGTGCCAGCAGTGAAGCCCCCCCGGGGTCCGGTAATTCACCCCTCCACTTT.

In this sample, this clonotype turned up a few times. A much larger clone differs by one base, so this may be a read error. The CDR3 loop is CSASPRRDSNQPQHF. The CDR3 nucleotides read TGCAGTGCTAGTCCTCGCCGGGACAGCAATCAGCCCCAGCATTTT. This chain links TRBV20-1 with TRBJ1-5, with D possibly matching TRBD1 (5 bases). The CDR3 consists of 15 residues. The germline CDR1 and CDR2 sequences are DFQATT and SNEGSKA (reference sequence). Trimming removed 3 bases at V and 1 base at J, with 13 bases between.

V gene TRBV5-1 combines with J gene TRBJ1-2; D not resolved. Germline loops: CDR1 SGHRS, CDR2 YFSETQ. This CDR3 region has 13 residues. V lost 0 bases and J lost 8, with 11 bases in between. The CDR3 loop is CASSLALMRGYTF. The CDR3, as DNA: TGCGCCAGCAGCTTGGCTCTTATGAGGGGCTACACCTTC.

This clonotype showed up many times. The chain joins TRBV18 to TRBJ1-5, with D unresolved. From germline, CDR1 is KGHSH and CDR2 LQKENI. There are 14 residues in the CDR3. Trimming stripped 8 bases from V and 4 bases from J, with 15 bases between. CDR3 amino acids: CASTGGPDNQPQHF. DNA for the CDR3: TGTGCCAGCACCGGCGGTCCCGATAATCAGCCCCAGCATTTT.

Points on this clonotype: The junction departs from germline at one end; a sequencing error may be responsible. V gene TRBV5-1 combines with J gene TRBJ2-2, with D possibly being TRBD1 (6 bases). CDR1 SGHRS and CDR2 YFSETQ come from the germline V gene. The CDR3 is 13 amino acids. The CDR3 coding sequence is TGCGCCAGCAGCTTGTGGGGGCCCGGGAAGCTGTTTTTT. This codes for CASSLWGPGKLFF.

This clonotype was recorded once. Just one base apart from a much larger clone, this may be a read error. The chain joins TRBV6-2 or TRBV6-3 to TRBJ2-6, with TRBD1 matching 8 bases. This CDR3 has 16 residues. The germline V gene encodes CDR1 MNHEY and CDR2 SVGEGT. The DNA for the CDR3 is TGTGCCAGCAGTGACAGGGGAACCTCTGGGGCCAACGTCCTGCCTTTC. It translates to CASSDRGTSGANVLPF.